What follows describes a single T cell receptor (beta chain). Assay used: immunoSEQ multiplex PCR; TCRdb lists only in-frame clones, some missing. The sample lists about 96,000 clones, 85% to 90% occurring once. Trimming cost V 4 bases and J 7 bases, with 15 bases left between them. Germline lookup yields CDR1 SGHRS and CDR2 YFSETQ. There are 14 residues in the CDR3. The entry originates in a study of blood T cell repertoires in COVID-19. As for the study in general: Sites across the United States, Italy and Spain contributed samples from acute and convalescent COVID-19.

Patients of the Seattle cohort, enrolled during active infection, were followed longitudinally. Specimen: peripheral blood. V usage is TRBV5-1 and J usage is TRBJ2-1; TRBD2 might be the D (6 bases). The clonotype was recovered from a human donor with COVID-19, enrolled during active disease. The donor label of this sample is uncertain. CDR3 protein: CASSGLLAWNEQFF. CDR3 DNA: TGCGCCAGCAGCGGCCTCCTAGCGTGGAATGAGCAGTTCTTC.